This TCR beta chain was sequenced in a study of blood T cell repertoires in COVID-19. Across the study: Acute and convalescent COVID-19 samples came from the United States, Italy and Spain. Sources were T cells, B-cell-depleted T cells, or PBMCs; the material itself was cDNA or gDNA.

This CDR3 has 15 amino acids. Trimming removed 5 bases at V and 0 bases at J, with 11 bases between. Germline V CDR1 and CDR2: LNHDA, SQIVND (reference sequence). Methods used by the authors: Reference gene primer amplification gave estimated nucleated cell counts. Here immunoSEQ multiplex PCR was the method, and the copy in TCRdb shows in-frame clones only, minus some. That table furnishes V, J and clone size, whereas the DNA furnished D and trimming. The table records some 110,000 clones, about nine tenths of them present only once. The V call is TRBV19, the J call TRBJ1-3; D is unresolved. The source of this sequence is a man in his forties or fifties with acute or convalescent COVID-19. Specimen: peripheral blood. The CDR3 DNA sequence: TGTGCCAGTAGTCGTCAGGACTTCTCTGGAAACACCATATATTTT. Translating gives CASSRQDFSGNTIYF.